These 24 T cell receptor beta chains originate from one sample sequenced in a study of Ad26.COV2.S vaccination and SARS-CoV-2 variants. Sample treatment: some 20 received Ad26.COV2.S at low or high dose, single or two shots; roughly five received placebo; per-sample allocation not given. Each sample was drawn 63 days after the first injection (of vaccine or placebo). Clones were sequenced by immunoSEQ multiplex PCR, and TCRdb holds only the in-frame ones, with some missing. The repertoire has about 400,000 clones, 92% of them found once; the top ten carry about 1.6%. The sample was peripheral blood, taken in a trial of Ad26.COV2.S vaccine versus placebo. These receptor sequences come from a person between 18 and 59 years old who received the Ad26.COV2.S COVID-19 vaccine or a placebo.

The chain couples TRBV18 to TRBJ2-2; D uncertain. Germline V gene lookup returns CDR1 KGHSH and CDR2 LQKENI. The CDR3 length is 14 residues. V was trimmed by 5 bases and J by 0 bases, leaving 7 bases between them. The CDR3 sequence: CASSGSTNTGELFF. The CDR3 DNA follows: TGTGCCAGCTCAGGCAGCACGAACACCGGGGAGCTGTTTTTT. The full variable domain, rest sourced from reference TRBV18 and TRBJ2-2, is NAGVMQNPRHLVRRRGQEARLRCSPMKGHSHVYWYRQLPEEGLKFMVYLQKENIIDESGMPKERFSAEFPKEGPSILRIQQVVRGDSAAYFCASSGSTNTGELFFGEGSRLTVL.

The V call is TRBV19, the J call TRBJ2-7, with D hard to call. V lost 1 base to trimming and J lost 3 bases, with 13 bases between them. CDR1 is LNHDA, CDR2 SQIVND, per germline (reference sequence). This CDR3 contains 15 residues. CDR3 nucleotides: TGTGCCAGTAGTATAGTCGACGGACCCTACTACGAGCAGTACTTC. Protein product: CASSIVDGPYYEQYF.

This clone was seen only once. The chain joins TRBV5-1 to TRBJ1-1; 7 bases fit TRBD1. Trimming at V came to 5 bases and at J to 3 bases, leaving 10 bases not matched to a gene. The CDR3 has 15 residues. CDR1 is SGHRS, CDR2 YFSETQ, per germline. The DNA of the CDR3 is TGCGCCAGCAGGACGCAGGGGGTCGAGCACACTGAAGCTTTCTTT. Its protein product is CASRTQGVEHTEAFF.

The V gene is TRBV7-2, the J gene TRBJ1-6; 7 nucleotides agree with TRBD1. From germline, CDR1 is SGHTA and CDR2 FQGNSA. J lost 10 bases, V lost 5 bases, and 8 bases had no gene match. The CDR3 length is 14 residues. CDR3 region: CASSPDRSGSPLHF. Written as DNA, the CDR3 is TGTGCCAGCAGCCCGGACAGGTCGGGGTCACCCCTCCACTTT.

This chain links TRBV19 with TRBJ2-7; D is undetermined. This CDR3 comprises 14 residues. V was cut by 5 bases and J by 3 bases, with 14 bases left in between. The V gene's germline CDR1 is LNHDA and CDR2 SQIVND (reference sequence). The CDR3 is CASSDGSSFYEQYF. The CDR3 bases are TGTGCCAGTAGTGACGGCAGCAGCTTCTACGAGCAGTACTTC.

J is TRBJ1-2 and V is TRBV5-4; D gene ambiguous. Germline V CDR1 and CDR2: SGHNT, YYREEE (reference sequence). Trimming shortened V by 0 bases and J by 4 bases, and 10 bases separated the two germline ends. There are 14 residues in the CDR3. The CDR3 DNA is TGTGCCAGCAGCTTGGCCGGTCAGACCTATGGCTACACCTTC. Residues: CASSLAGQTYGYTF.

Comments on this clone: This same CDR3 is encoded by further DNA sequences in the sample. V and J are TRBV18 and TRBJ2-1; TRBD2 might be the D (5 bases). This CDR3 region has 12 residues. Per the germline V gene, CDR1 is KGHSH and CDR2 is LQKENI. Trimming stripped 2 bases from V and 7 bases from J, with 6 bases between. The CDR3 loop is CASSPGGNEQFF. The CDR3 region has the DNA TGTGCCAGCTCACCAGGCGGGAATGAGCAGTTCTTC.

V is TRBV4-1 and J is TRBJ1-2; 7 bases map to TRBD1. Looked up from germline, CDR1 is MGHRA and CDR2 is YSYEKL. V lost 5 bases, J lost 0 bases, and 6 bases stayed unmatched. This CDR3 has 15 residues. The CDR3 DNA is TGCGCCAGCAGCGACGACAGGGTTACTAACTATGGCTACACCTTC. Protein sequence: CASSDDRVTNYGYTF.

The gene calls are TRBV6-4 and TRBJ2-3; D might be TRBD1 or TRBD2, each matching 6 bases. Germline V gene lookup returns CDR1 MRHNA and CDR2 SNTAGT. CDR3 length: 14 residues. Trimming removed 3 bases from V and 4 bases from J, with 11 bases in between. The CDR3 spells CASSELGGADTQYF. The CDR3 DNA reads TGTGCCAGCAGTGAACTCGGGGGCGCAGATACGCAGTATTTT.

To note about this clone: The junction and the germline gene differ at one end; a read error may be behind it. The chain is built from TRBV4-1 and TRBJ2-7; D remains ambiguous. Germline-derived CDR1 and CDR2 are MGHRA and YSYEKL. This CDR3 spans 14 amino acids. CDR3 residues: CASSKDWQVDEQYF. The DNA of the CDR3 is TGCGCCAGCAGCAAAGATTGGCAAGTAGACGAGCAGTACTTC.

The gene calls are TRBV28 and TRBJ2-7, with D perhaps being TRBD1 or TRBD2 (5 bases each). CDR1 is MDHEN and CDR2 is SYDVKM in the germline V gene. V shed 7 bases and J shed 2 bases, with 18 bases lying between them. The CDR3 is made up of 15 amino acids. CDR3 amino acids: CASTNWGTTPYEQYF. DNA for the CDR3: TGTGCCAGCACCAACTGGGGGACGACCCCCTACGAGCAGTACTTC. Full variable domain (missing parts from reference TRBV28 and TRBJ2-7): DVKVTQSSRYLVKRTGEKVFLECVQDMDHENMFWYRQDPGLGLRLIYFSYDVKMKEKGDIPEGYSVSREKKERFSLILESASTNQTSMYLCASTNWGTTPYEQYFGPGTRLTVT.

This chain joins TRBV10-3 and TRBJ1-2, with TRBD1 identical over 7 bases. Trimming took 8 bases from V and 0 from J; bases not matched to a gene: 6. Germline V gene sequence: CDR1 ENHRY, CDR2 SYGVKD. The CDR3 has 14 residues. The CDR3 loop reads CAIQPDRSNYGYTF. CDR3 nucleotide sequence: TGTGCCATCCAACCGGACAGGTCTAACTATGGCTACACCTTC.

The chain employs TRBV6-5 and TRBJ1-6; D possibly corresponds to TRBD1 (5 bases). V was shortened by 6 bases and J by 6 bases, with 15 bases between the two germline ends. The CDR3 has 15 amino acids. Germline values: CDR1 MNHEY, CDR2 SVGAGI. The CDR3 coding sequence is TGTGCCAGCAGACCGGGCAGGGCTCCTAATTCACCCCTCCACTTT. This sequence encodes CASRPGRAPNSPLHF.

The chain recombines TRBV29-1 with TRBJ1-2, with D hard to call. Germline CDR1 is SQVTM and CDR2 is ANQGSEA. V dropped 7 bases and J dropped 2 bases, with 11 bases sitting between them. This CDR3 contains 12 residues. The CDR3 is CSAFNANYGYTF. The CDR3 nucleotides are TGCAGCGCCTTTAATGCCAACTATGGCTACACCTTC.

This clone was observed a few times. The V call is TRBV7-2, the J call TRBJ2-1, with 10 bases identical to TRBD1. V gave up 5 bases and J gave up 6 bases; unmatched junction bases: 7. Germline-derived CDR1 and CDR2 are SGHTA and FQGNSA. The length of the CDR3 is 15 residues. The CDR3 nucleotides read TGTGCCAGCAGCGGTTCGGGACAGGGGTTCAATGAGCAGTTCTTC. Translation gives CASSGSGQGFNEQFF.

V is TRBV4-3 and J is TRBJ1-4, with D possibly being TRBD1 (5 bases). This CDR3 has 18 amino acids. Germline V gives CDR1 LGHNA, CDR2 YSLEER. V was cut by 1 base and J by 3 bases, with 18 bases left in between. CDR3 loop: CASSQVRLTRGPNEKLFF. The CDR3 nucleotides are TGCGCCAGCAGCCAAGTACGGCTAACTAGGGGCCCTAATGAAAAACTGTTTTTT.

The chain joins TRBV19 to TRBJ2-2, with D perhaps matching TRBD1 (5 bases). This CDR3 has 12 residues. Germline assignment: CDR1 LNHDA and CDR2 SQIVND (reference sequence). V was cut by 10 bases and J by 4 bases, with 10 bases left in between. CDR3 region: CATGHLTGELFF. In DNA, the CDR3 is TGTGCCACAGGACACCTCACCGGGGAGCTGTTTTTT.

This chain links TRBV7-2 with TRBJ2-3; TRBD2 aligns across 7 bases. Germline V gene lookup returns CDR1 SGHTA and CDR2 FQGNSA. V was pared by 2 bases and J by 2 bases, with 4 bases of the junction left unmatched. This CDR3 is 15 amino acids long. The CDR3 DNA reads TGTGCCAGCAGCTTAAGCGGGGTCCCCACAGATACGCAGTATTTT. Its translation: CASSLSGVPTDTQYF.

This clone was recorded once. This chain links TRBV28 with TRBJ1-1, with D hard to call. CDR3 length: 17 amino acids. With 3 bases removed from V and 5 bases from J, the gap between germline ends came to 22 bases. Per the germline V gene, CDR1 is MDHEN and CDR2 is SYDVKM. CDR3 residues: CASSFIGPLMTLTEAFF. The DNA for the CDR3 is TGTGCCAGCAGTTTCATCGGCCCTCTTATGACTCTAACTGAAGCTTTCTTT. Full variable domain (rest looked up from reference TRBV28 and TRBJ1-1): DVKVTQSSRYLVKRTGEKVFLECVQDMDHENMFWYRQDPGLGLRLIYFSYDVKMKEKGDIPEGYSVSREKKERFSLILESASTNQTSMYLCASSFIGPLMTLTEAFFGQGTRLTVV.

The rearrangement joins TRBV5-6 to TRBJ1-1; D is perhaps TRBD1 (6 bases). The CDR3 totals 15 residues. The germline V gene encodes CDR1 SGHDT and CDR2 YYEEEE. V was shortened by 0 bases and J by 8 bases, with 17 bases between the two germline ends. In DNA form, the CDR3 reads TGTGCCAGCAGCTTGGATACGGGACAACGAACCGAAGCTTTCTTT. The encoded protein is CASSLDTGQRTEAFF.

The J gene is TRBJ1-5, the V gene TRBV24-1; D unresolved. Trimming left V 2 bases short and J 7 bases short, with 20 bases between. Germline lookup yields CDR1 KGHDR and CDR2 SFDVKD. The CDR3 length is 17 residues. For the CDR3, the DNA is TGTGCCACCAGTGATTCCTGGTCCGTGCGGGTAGGCCAGCCCCAGCATTTT. This translates into CATSDSWSVRVGQPQHF.

The rearrangement joins TRBV15 to TRBJ2-1; 13 positions agree with TRBD2. The germline gives CDR1 LNHNV, CDR2 YYDKDF (reference sequence). With V trimmed by 0 bases and J by 9 bases, 5 bases remained unmatched. This CDR3 spans 16 amino acids. The CDR3 protein is CATSRDRGLAGSEQFF. DNA of the CDR3: TGTGCCACCAGCAGAGATCGGGGACTAGCGGGGTCTGAGCAGTTCTTC.

The chain links TRBV5-1 to TRBJ1-3, with D hard to call. V lost 5 bases and J lost 0, with 12 bases in between. Germline-derived CDR1 and CDR2 are SGHRS and YFSETQ. This CDR3 contains 15 residues. The CDR3 DNA reads TGCGCCAGCAGACTAGGCCTTACCTCTGGAAACACCATATATTTT. Translation gives CASRLGLTSGNTIYF.

The rearrangement joins TRBV3-1 (or the pseudogene TRBV3-2) to TRBJ1-1, with 10 bases fitting TRBD1. With 10 bases clipped from V and 2 bases from J, the junction kept 7 bases outside the gene matches. This CDR3 is built from 14 residues. Germline CDR1 LGHDT, CDR2 YNNKEL (reference sequence). As DNA, the CDR3 is TGTGCCACCAGACAGGGGGCTAGAAACACTGAAGCTTTCTTT. This sequence encodes CATRQGARNTEAFF.